The 27 T cell receptor beta chains below all came from one sample that was sequenced in a study of post-analysis software for immune sequencing data. Study outcomes and limitations: Five TRBV segments were significantly more frequent in patients than in controls. TRBV5-6, TRBV5-1 and TRBV20-1 were among these segments.

Included in the TCR beta cDNA libraries were unique molecular identifiers. MiXCR, applied by TCRdb to the PCR reads, yields one record per CDR3 protein. Among roughly 570,000 distinct CDR3 sequences, around a third were seen once, and the ten largest hold under 7%. Antigen specificity for these receptors is unknown. Sequenced input: blood. Receptors were obtained from a girl aged 2-17 years with multiple sclerosis.

In the case of this clonotype: A much bigger clone sits one base away, suggesting this may be a read error. The rearrangement joins TRBV15 to TRBJ2-1; D gene unclear. The CDR3 loop spans 16 amino acids. Germline V lookup: CDR1 LNHNV, CDR2 YYDKDF (reference sequence). The CDR3 bases are TGTGCCACCAGCAGAGATCGAAGTGTCTCCCACAATGAGCAGTTCTTC. It translates to CATSRDRSVSHNEQFF. The full variable domain, with the rest looked up from reference TRBV15 and TRBJ2-1, is DAMVIQNPRYQVTQFGKPVTLSCSQTLNHNVMYWYQQKSSQAPKLLFHYYDKDFNNEADTPDNFQSRRPNTSFCFLDIRSPGLGDTAMYLCATSRDRSVSHNEQFFGPGTRLTVL.

This clonotype was found a few times. The chain recombines TRBV6-1 with TRBJ1-5; D is possibly TRBD1 (5 bases). This CDR3 has 17 residues. Germline CDR1 is MNHNS and CDR2 is SASEGT. V was pared by 5 bases and J by 0 bases, with 17 bases between. The CDR3 DNA is TGTGCCAGCAGTACGGGACTCCAAATGGGTAGCAATCAGCCCCAGCATTTT. Amino acid sequence: CASSTGLQMGSNQPQHF.

The table lists this clonotype with a few counts. The chain has TRBV29-1 and TRBJ1-1; TRBD1 matches 11 bases. V lost 1 base to trimming and J lost 0 bases; unmatched junction nucleotides: 13. The V gene's germline CDR1 is SQVTM and CDR2 ANQGSEA. This CDR3 is 19 amino acids long. This chain's CDR3 is CSVEARGTGGETMNTEAFF. Written as DNA, the CDR3 is TGCAGCGTTGAAGCCAGGGGGACAGGGGGAGAAACAATGAACACTGAAGCTTTCTTT.

V is TRBV7-7 and J is TRBJ2-7; TRBD1 aligns across 8 bases. The length of the CDR3 is 13 residues. Trimming removed 4 bases from V and 5 bases from J; junction bases left unmatched: 4. Germline V lookup: CDR1 SSHAT, CDR2 FNYEAQ (reference sequence). CDR3 DNA sequence: TGTGCCAGCAGCTCCGACAGGGGCCACGAGCAGTACTTC. This codes for CASSSDRGHEQYF.

The rearrangement uses TRBV4-1 and TRBJ2-5; D is possibly TRBD2 (5 bases). The J call is doubtful: the DNA matches TRBJ2-7 better. This CDR3 comprises 16 residues. In germline, CDR1 is MGHRA, CDR2 YSYEKL. The CDR3 sequence: CASSQRHEGLVDEQYF. DNA of the CDR3: TGCGCCAGCAGCCAACGACATGAGGGCCTCGTGGACGAGCAGTACTTC.

This clonotype was detected once. The V call is TRBV7-2, the J call TRBJ1-2; tentative D call: TRBD1 (6 bases). Per germline, CDR1 SGHTA and CDR2 FQGNSA. The CDR3 length is 15 residues. Trimming shortened V by 0 bases and J by 10 bases, and 18 bases separated the two germline ends. As DNA, the CDR3 is TGTGCCAGCAGCTTAGCGGGGGGGCGGAAAAATGACTACACCTTC. It is translated as CASSLAGGRKNDYTF.

This clonotype showed up just a few times. The chain combines TRBV6-5 with TRBJ1-2; possibly TRBD1 for D (6 bases). CDR3 size: 13 residues. Germline CDR1 MNHEY, CDR2 SVGAGI. The V and J ends lost 8 bases and 8 bases respectively, with 18 bases between them. CDR3 loop: CASGLRQGFGYTF. CDR3 sequence (DNA): TGTGCCAGCGGGTTAAGGCAGGGGTTCGGCTACACCTTC.

This clonotype was counted between two and nine times. The chain joins TRBV4-2 to TRBJ2-7; D call uncertain. Trimming removed 0 bases at V and 6 bases at J, with 9 bases between. The CDR3 totals 13 residues. Germline CDR1 LGHNA, CDR2 YNFKEQ. The CDR3 nucleotides read TGTGCCAGCAGCCAAGATGTAACTCGCGAGCAGTACTTC. Its translation: CASSQDVTREQYF.

This clonotype occurred a few times. This rearrangement joins TRBV6-5 to TRBJ1-1, with D unclear. Germline V gene sequence: CDR1 MNHEY, CDR2 SVGAGI. Trimming pared 7 bases from V and 5 bases from J, leaving 8 bases between. The CDR3 length is 11 residues. Here the CDR3 DNA reads TGTGCCAGCACCCGAGGGACTGAAGCTTTCTTT. Protein: CASTRGTEAFF.

The chain carries TRBV3-1 and TRBJ2-5; no definite D call. Trimming left V 0 bases short and J 5 bases short, with 7 bases between. The CDR3 has 13 residues. Germline CDR1 is LGHDT and CDR2 is YNNKEL (reference sequence). The DNA for the CDR3 is TGTGCCAGCAGCCAAGAGATCGTGGAGACCCAGTACTTC. Protein sequence: CASSQEIVETQYF.

This clonotype was observed a few times. The CDR3 sequence: CASSLNLQETQYF. Here the CDR3 DNA reads TGTGCCAGCAGTTTAAATCTCCAAGAGACCCAGTACTTC. This chain links TRBV28 with TRBJ2-5; D unresolved. Trimming cost V 2 bases and J 1 base, with 5 bases left between them. This CDR3 is built from 13 residues. Germline CDR1 MDHEN, CDR2 SYDVKM.

This clonotype has at least ten counts. V gene TRBV7-8 combines with J gene TRBJ2-7, with D uncertain. CDR3 size: 13 residues. Trimming stripped 0 bases from V and 6 bases from J, with 9 bases between. Germline CDR1 reads SGHVS; CDR2 reads FQNEAQ. CDR3 DNA: TGTGCCAGCAGCTTAGCGCGGCAGCCCGAGCAGTACTTC. Translated, it gives CASSLARQPEQYF.

V is TRBV6-1 and J is TRBJ1-5, with a weak D call TRBD1 (5 bases). This CDR3 comprises 13 residues. CDR1 and CDR2 (germline): MNHNS, SASEGT. The V end lost 7 bases, the J end lost 1 base, and 8 bases lay between the germline ends. The CDR3 loop reads CASTRQSNQPQHF. CDR3 DNA: TGTGCCAGCACCCGACAGAGCAATCAGCCCCAGCATTTT.

V is TRBV5-1 and J is TRBJ1-2; perhaps TRBD1 as D (5 bases). Germline V gene sequence: CDR1 SGHRS, CDR2 YFSETQ. The CDR3 is 14 residues long. V was trimmed by 0 bases and J by 4 bases, leaving 10 bases between them. CDR3: CASSLAGRIYGYTF. The CDR3 nucleotides read TGCGCCAGCAGCTTGGCGGGACGGATCTATGGCTACACCTTC.

This clonotype came up a few times. The chain has TRBV20-1 and TRBJ1-2; D is unresolved. This CDR3 region has 11 residues. The V gene lost 6 bases and the J gene lost 8 bases, with 13 bases spanning the gap. The germline gives CDR1 DFQATT, CDR2 SNEGSKA (reference sequence). CDR3: CSAIPVAGYTF. The CDR3 region has the DNA TGCAGTGCCATCCCAGTAGCGGGCTACACCTTC.

This chain links TRBV11-2 with TRBJ1-4, with TRBD1 as a possible D gene (5 bases). Germline V CDR1 and CDR2: SGHAT, FQNNGV. This CDR3 contains 14 residues. Trimming removed 6 bases at V and 4 bases at J, with 12 bases between. The DNA for the CDR3 is TGTGCCAGCAGTTTCGACAGTCTTAATGAAAAACTGTTTTTT. Translating gives CASSFDSLNEKLFF.

The CDR3 loop reads CASSFVPGLLPLAGIADEQFF. The CDR3 region has the DNA TGTGCCAGCAGCTTCGTTCCCGGGCTTCTTCCGCTAGCGGGGATTGCGGATGAGCAGTTCTTC. The V gene is TRBV7-3, the J gene TRBJ2-1; 9 bases align to TRBD2. There are 21 residues in the CDR3. V shed 3 bases and J 8 bases; nucleotides not matched to a gene: 26. Germline V gives CDR1 SGHTA, CDR2 FQGTGA.

The chain links TRBV6-2 or TRBV6-3 to TRBJ1-2, with D maybe TRBD1 (6 bases). The CDR3 is 12 amino acids. Germline V lookup: CDR1 MNHEY, CDR2 SVGEGT. The V gene lost 5 bases and the J gene lost 8 bases, with 12 bases spanning the gap. The CDR3 region is CASSTNREGYTF. CDR3 sequence (DNA): TGTGCCAGCAGTACTAACAGGGAGGGCTACACCTTC.

J is TRBJ2-7 and V is TRBV4-1, with unresolved D. This CDR3 contains 14 residues. Germline V gives CDR1 MGHRA, CDR2 YSYEKL. V was trimmed by 4 bases and J by 6 bases, leaving 16 bases between them. CDR3 residues: CASSPLRLTREQYF. The CDR3 coding sequence is TGCGCCAGCAGCCCTCTCCGGCTGACCCGCGAGCAGTACTTC.

This clonotype was counted a single time. J is TRBJ2-2 and V is TRBV11-2; the D is unclear. Germline V gives CDR1 SGHAT, CDR2 FQNNGV. The CDR3 consists of 14 residues. V was clipped by 5 bases and J by 4 bases, with 11 bases between them. Here the CDR3 DNA reads TGTGCCAGCAGCCTCCCTACACTCACCGGGGAGCTGTTTTTT. Translated: CASSLPTLTGELFF.

This sequence joins TRBV6-4 and TRBJ1-4, with D hard to call. CDR3 length: 14 amino acids. Germline CDR1 MRHNA, CDR2 SNTAGT. V was trimmed by 4 bases and J by 0 bases, leaving 6 bases between them. DNA of the CDR3: TGTGCCAGCAGTGTTATCGCAACTAATGAAAAACTGTTTTTT. Translation gives CASSVIATNEKLFF.

The table lists this clonotype with a few counts. V gene TRBV5-1 combines with J gene TRBJ2-2; 12 positions match TRBD2. Losses at the gene ends were 4 bases for V and 3 bases for J; bases not matched to a gene: 10. Germline V CDR1 and CDR2: SGHRS, YFSETQ. CDR3 length equals 18 residues. CDR3: CASSLEGLAGKYTGELFF. DNA for the CDR3: TGCGCCAGCAGCCTAGAAGGACTAGCGGGGAAATACACCGGGGAGCTGTTTTTT.

Ten or more counts support this clonotype. This sequence joins TRBV3-1 and TRBJ2-1, with TRBD2 matching over 8 bases. There are 17 residues in the CDR3. V lost 0 bases to trimming and J lost 2 bases; unmatched junction nucleotides: 6. Germline V gives CDR1 LGHDT, CDR2 YNNKEL (reference sequence). This CDR3 is CASSQDLTSGTYNEQFF. The CDR3 coding sequence is TGTGCCAGCAGCCAAGATCTTACTAGCGGTACCTACAATGAGCAGTTCTTC.

This clonotype was seen a few times. This chain joins TRBV4-1 and TRBJ1-2; possibly TRBD1 for D (5 bases). Germline V lookup: CDR1 MGHRA, CDR2 YSYEKL. Trimming cost V 1 base and J 1 base, with 10 bases left between them. The CDR3 is 15 amino acids. DNA for the CDR3: TGCGCCAGCAGCCAAGCTGCAGGGATTAACTATGGCTACACCTTC. Amino acid sequence: CASSQAAGINYGYTF.

CDR3 region: CASSTGVGTAETQYF. The CDR3 coding sequence is TGCGCCAGCAGCACGGGGGTTGGGACCGCAGAGACCCAGTACTTC. V gene TRBV5-1 combines with J gene TRBJ2-5; weak D call: TRBD2 (6 bases). This CDR3 is 15 amino acids long. Trimming shortened V by 4 bases and J by 4 bases, and 17 bases separated the two germline ends. Germline V gene data show CDR1 as SGHRS and CDR2 as YFSETQ.

Worth noting for this clonotype: This likely comes from a read error, as the CDR3 has no conserved phenylalanine or tryptophan at its end. This chain uses TRBV25-1 with TRBJ2-4; D perhaps matches TRBD2 (6 bases). The V end was cut by 3 bases, the J end by 5 bases, with 11 bases between. CDR3 size: 14 residues. CDR1 and CDR2 (germline): MGHDK, SYGVNS. CDR3 loop: CASSERRGENIQYC. Written as DNA, the CDR3 is TGTGCCAGCAGTGAGCGGAGGGGCGAAAACATTCAGTACTGC.

The chain is built from TRBV20-1 and TRBJ2-7, with D unclear. Germline-derived CDR1 and CDR2 are DFQATT and SNEGSKA (reference sequence). The CDR3 spans 13 residues. The V end lost 3 bases, the J end lost 4 bases, and 13 bases lay between the germline ends. The CDR3 nucleotides read TGCAGTGCTAGTAGTAGGGCGCGATACGAGCAGTACTTC. This translates into CSASSRARYEQYF.